The T cell receptor beta chain described here comes from a study of OX40 agonist ivuxolimab in advanced cancers. Study as a whole: Head and neck, renal cell, melanoma or hepatocellular carcinoma were the cancers that dose-escalation patients had.

On this clone: Its antigen is still unknown.

Sequencing was performed with immunoSEQ multiplex PCR; in TCRdb, only in-frame clones are kept and a portion is missing. Here the sample spans tens of thousands of clones, around four fifths being singletons. Study-level findings and limits: The authors did not determine the antigen specificity of the expanded peripheral T cells.

Specimen: CD4+ or CD8+ T cells sorted from blood, collected in a trial of the OX40 agonist ivuxolimab. The sequence came from an adult with an advanced solid tumor such as melanoma, head and neck, liver or kidney cancer.

CDR3 protein: CASSLSGGRYEQYF. The CDR3 nucleotides are TGTGCCAGCAGTTTAAGCGGCGGGAGATACGAGCAGTACTTC. The J gene is TRBJ2-7, the V gene TRBV28; TRBD2 matches at 7 bases. This CDR3 spans 14 amino acids. V shed 2 bases and J 4 bases; nucleotides not matched to a gene: 5. The germline gives CDR1 MDHEN, CDR2 SYDVKM.